The next 12 T cell receptor beta chains were all read from a single sample in a study of T cell repertoires in cytomegalovirus infection. Via MiXCR, TCRdb re-called the reads, giving one row per CDR3 protein. The table lists 200,000 to 300,000 distinct CDR3 sequences, 12% to 15% of them singletons. What was sequenced was PBMCs. All receptors come from a human donor in good health (CMV status not recorded). Some clones in this sample may be carry-over from other donors' samples.

This clonotype was counted between two and nine times. The chain joins TRBV5-1 to TRBJ1-6, with no clear D. Germline values: CDR1 SGHRS, CDR2 YFSETQ. The CDR3 consists of 15 residues. V lost 0 bases and J lost 10, with 14 bases in between. This CDR3 is CASSLGGASGSPLHF. For the CDR3, the DNA is TGCGCCAGCAGCTTGGGGGGAGCCTCGGGGTCACCCCTCCACTTT.

The chain links TRBV12-3 or TRBV12-4 to TRBJ1-2; TRBD1 is a possible D gene (6 bases). V lost 7 bases and J lost 6, with 12 bases in between. The CDR3 totals 12 residues. CDR3 sequence reads: CASMRGPDGYTF. The CDR3 DNA reads TGTGCCAGCATGCGGGGGCCCGATGGCTACACCTTC.

This clonotype was seen ten or more times. The rearrangement uses TRBV25-1 and TRBJ2-5; D possibly corresponds to TRBD2 (5 bases). Deletions cut 2 bases from V and 1 base from J, with 8 bases between. The germline V gene encodes CDR1 MGHDK and CDR2 SYGVNS. There are 14 residues in the CDR3. For the CDR3, the DNA is TGTGCCAGCAGTGAAGGAGGCGTCCAAGAGACCCAGTACTTC. Protein product: CASSEGGVQETQYF.

J is TRBJ2-3 and V is TRBV20-1; 14 nucleotides agree with TRBD2. V was pared by 1 base and J by 4 bases, with 4 bases of the junction left unmatched. CDR1 and CDR2 from the germline V gene are DFQATT and SNEGSKA (reference sequence). The CDR3 is made up of 16 amino acids. As DNA, the CDR3 is TGCAGTGCTAGAGTCCTGGGACTAGCGGGAGCAGATACGCAGTATTTT. Amino acids: CSARVLGLAGADTQYF.

The chain combines TRBV25-1 with TRBJ2-7; D unclear. CDR1 is MGHDK and CDR2 is SYGVNS in the germline V gene. V shed 8 bases and J shed 3 bases, with 11 bases lying between them. The CDR3 contains 12 residues. Written as DNA, the CDR3 is TGTGCCAGCGGATACAACTACTACGAGCAGTACTTC. Translating gives CASGYNYYEQYF.

This clonotype was seen at least ten times. CDR3: CASSLGHQNSNQPQHF. The CDR3 DNA reads TGTGCCAGCAGCCTGGGACACCAGAATAGCAATCAGCCCCAGCATTTT. The gene calls are TRBV7-9 and TRBJ1-5, with a possible D match to TRBD1 (6 bases). This CDR3 is 16 amino acids long. The germline V and J ends were trimmed by 5 bases and 0 bases, with 14 bases remaining between them. Germline V CDR1 and CDR2: SEHNR, FQNEAQ (reference sequence).

This chain uses TRBV13 with TRBJ2-7, with a possible D match to TRBD2 (5 bases). The CDR3 contains 16 residues. In germline, CDR1 is PRHDT, CDR2 FYEKMQ (reference sequence). V lost 0 bases and J 7 bases, leaving 19 bases between the germline ends. The DNA for the CDR3 is TGTGCCAGCAGCTTAGGAGACGGGATAGGTCCTCAGGAGCAGTACTTC. It translates to CASSLGDGIGPQEQYF.

Comment on this clonotype: With a much larger clone just one base away, this may be a read error. V is TRBV7-9 and J is TRBJ1-5; tentatively, D is TRBD1 (6 bases). The V gene's germline CDR1 is SEHNR and CDR2 FQNEAQ (reference sequence). The CDR3 consists of 20 residues. The CDR3 sequence is CASSLVRGADSRESSQPQHF. CDR3 sequence (DNA): TGTGCCAGCAGCTTAGTTAGGGGGGCGGACTCCCGGGAAAGCAGTCAGCCCCAGCATTTT.

The rearrangement joins TRBV5-1 to TRBJ1-6; D possibly corresponds to TRBD1 (6 bases). CDR1 and CDR2 from the germline V gene are SGHRS and YFSETQ. CDR3 length: 17 amino acids. Trimming cost V 4 bases and J 5 bases, with 19 bases left between them. This CDR3 is CASSRRDIPGDNSPLHF. The CDR3 bases are TGCGCCAGCAGCCGCAGGGACATACCAGGAGATAATTCACCCCTCCACTTT.

V usage is TRBV5-1 and J usage is TRBJ1-1, with a possible D match to TRBD1 (5 bases). V lost 0 bases, J lost 5 bases, and 17 bases lay in between. Germline assignment: CDR1 SGHRS and CDR2 YFSETQ. The CDR3 length is 16 residues. CDR3 DNA sequence: TGCGCCAGCAGCTTGGAGCCGGGGCGAAGAGGGACTGAAGCTTTCTTT. Translating gives CASSLEPGRRGTEAFF.

This clonotype appeared many times. The chain has TRBV7-8 and TRBJ2-7, with D unresolved. CDR1 is SGHVS and CDR2 is FQNEAQ in the germline V gene. Trimming stripped 4 bases from V and 6 bases from J, with 22 bases between. The CDR3 covers 16 residues. The CDR3 sequence is CASSSIGSGSVVEQYF. The DNA for the CDR3 is TGTGCCAGCAGCTCGATAGGATCGGGCAGCGTGGTCGAGCAGTACTTC.

This clonotype has a count of ten or more. The chain uses TRBV10-3 and TRBJ2-3, with D perhaps TRBD1 (5 bases). Germline values: CDR1 ENHRY, CDR2 SYGVKD. The CDR3 runs to 14 residues. The V gene lost 6 bases and the J gene lost 3 bases, with 13 bases spanning the gap. The DNA of the CDR3 is TGTGCCATCAGATCAGGGTATCGTACAGATACGCAGTATTTT. Translation: CAIRSGYRTDTQYF.